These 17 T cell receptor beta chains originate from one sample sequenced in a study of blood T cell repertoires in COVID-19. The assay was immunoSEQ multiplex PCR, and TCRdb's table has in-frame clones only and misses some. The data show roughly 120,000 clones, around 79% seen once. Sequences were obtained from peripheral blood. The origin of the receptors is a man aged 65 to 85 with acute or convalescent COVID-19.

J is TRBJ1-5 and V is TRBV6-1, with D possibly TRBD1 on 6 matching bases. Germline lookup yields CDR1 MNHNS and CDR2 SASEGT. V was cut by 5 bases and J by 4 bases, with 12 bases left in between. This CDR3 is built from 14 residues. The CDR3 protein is CASSRTTGNQPQHF. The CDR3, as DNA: TGTGCCAGCAGTCGTACCACAGGGAATCAGCCCCAGCATTTT.

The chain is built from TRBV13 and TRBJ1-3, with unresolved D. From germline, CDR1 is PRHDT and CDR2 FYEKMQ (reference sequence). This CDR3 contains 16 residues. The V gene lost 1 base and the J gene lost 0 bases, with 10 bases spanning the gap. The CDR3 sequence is CASSLVGGSSGNTIYF. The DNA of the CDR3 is TGTGCCAGCAGCTTAGTTGGCGGAAGCTCTGGAAACACCATATATTTT. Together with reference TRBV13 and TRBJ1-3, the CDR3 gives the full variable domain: AAGVIQSPRHLIKEKRETATLKCYPIPRHDTVYWYQQGPGQDPQFLISFYEKMQSDKGSIPDRFSAQQFSDYHSELNMSSLELGDSALYFCASSLVGGSSGNTIYFGEGSWLTVV.

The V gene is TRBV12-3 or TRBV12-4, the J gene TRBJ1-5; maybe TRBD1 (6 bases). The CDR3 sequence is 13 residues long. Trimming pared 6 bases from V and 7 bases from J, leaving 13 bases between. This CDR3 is CASSLQGYQPQHF. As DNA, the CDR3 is TGTGCCAGCAGCCTACAGGGTTACCAGCCCCAGCATTTT.

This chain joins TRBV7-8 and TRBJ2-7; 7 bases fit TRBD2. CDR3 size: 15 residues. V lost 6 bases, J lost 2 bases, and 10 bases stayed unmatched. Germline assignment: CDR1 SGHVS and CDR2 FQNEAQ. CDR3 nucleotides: TGTGCCAGCAGGGGAGTCGGGACTACCGCCTACGAGCAGTACTTC. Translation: CASRGVGTTAYEQYF.

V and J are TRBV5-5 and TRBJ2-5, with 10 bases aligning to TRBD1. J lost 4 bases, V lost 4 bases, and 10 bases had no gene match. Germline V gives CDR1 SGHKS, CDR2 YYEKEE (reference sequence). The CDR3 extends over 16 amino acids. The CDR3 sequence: CASSRRQGAIGETQYF. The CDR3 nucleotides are TGTGCCAGCAGCAGACGACAGGGGGCCATAGGAGAGACCCAGTACTTC.

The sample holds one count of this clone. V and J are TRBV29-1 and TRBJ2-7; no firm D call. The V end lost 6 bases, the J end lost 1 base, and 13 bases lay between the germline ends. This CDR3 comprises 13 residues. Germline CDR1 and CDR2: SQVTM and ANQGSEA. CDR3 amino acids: CSVALRLSYEQYF. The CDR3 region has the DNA TGCAGCGTAGCCCTTCGCCTGTCCTACGAGCAGTACTTC.

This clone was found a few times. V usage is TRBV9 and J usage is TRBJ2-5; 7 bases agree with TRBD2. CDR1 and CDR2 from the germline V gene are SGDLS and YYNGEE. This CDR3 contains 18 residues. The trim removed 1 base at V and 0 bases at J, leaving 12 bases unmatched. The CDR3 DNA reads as TGTGCCAGCAGCGTAAGGGCGACCGGGGGGTCGTACCAAGAGACCCAGTACTTC. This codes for CASSVRATGGSYQETQYF. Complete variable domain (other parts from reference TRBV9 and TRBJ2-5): DSGVTQTPKHLITATGQRVTLRCSPRSGDLSVYWYQQSLDQGLQFLIQYYNGEERAKGNILERFSAQQFPDLHSELNLSSLELGDSALYFCASSVRATGGSYQETQYFGPGTRLLVL.

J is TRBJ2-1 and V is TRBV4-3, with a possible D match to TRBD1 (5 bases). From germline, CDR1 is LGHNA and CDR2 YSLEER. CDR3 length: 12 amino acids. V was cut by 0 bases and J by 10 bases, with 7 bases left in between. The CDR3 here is CASSQDKGEQFF. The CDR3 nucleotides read TGCGCCAGCAGCCAAGATAAGGGGGAGCAGTTCTTC.

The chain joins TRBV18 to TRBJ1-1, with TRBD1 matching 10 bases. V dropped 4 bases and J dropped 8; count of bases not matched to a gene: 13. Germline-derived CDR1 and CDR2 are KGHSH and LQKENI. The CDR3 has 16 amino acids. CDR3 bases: TGTGCCAGCTCACAAGGGACAGGGGTGCTCTCAGTGGAAGCTTTCTTT. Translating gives CASSQGTGVLSVEAFF.

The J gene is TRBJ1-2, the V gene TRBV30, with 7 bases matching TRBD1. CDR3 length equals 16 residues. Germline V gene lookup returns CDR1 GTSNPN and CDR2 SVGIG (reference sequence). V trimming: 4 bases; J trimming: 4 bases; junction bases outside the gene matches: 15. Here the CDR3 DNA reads TGTGCCTGGACGCTCTGGAAGGGACAGATCCTCTATGGCTACACCTTC. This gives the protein CAWTLWKGQILYGYTF.

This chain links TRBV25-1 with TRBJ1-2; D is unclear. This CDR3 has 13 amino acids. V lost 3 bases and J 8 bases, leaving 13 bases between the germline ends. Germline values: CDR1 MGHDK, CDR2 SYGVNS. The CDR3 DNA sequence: TGTGCCAGCAGTGAGGCCCCGGGTCGCGGCTACACCTTC. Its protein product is CASSEAPGRGYTF.

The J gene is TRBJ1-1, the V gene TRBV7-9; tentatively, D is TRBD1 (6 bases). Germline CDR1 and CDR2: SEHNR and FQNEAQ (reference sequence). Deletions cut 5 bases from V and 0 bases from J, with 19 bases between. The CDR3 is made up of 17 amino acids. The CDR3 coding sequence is TGTGCCAGCAGCCTTATTAGGGGGTTAAACATGAACACTGAAGCTTTCTTT. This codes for CASSLIRGLNMNTEAFF.

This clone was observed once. CDR3 sequence: CASSRPGQYNEQFF. DNA of the CDR3: TGTGCCAGCAGTAGACCGGGACAGTACAATGAGCAGTTCTTC. V is TRBV6-1 and J is TRBJ2-1, with TRBD1 matching over 7 bases. The ends lost 5 bases at V and 4 bases at J; junction bases unmatched: 5. Germline CDR1 reads MNHNS; CDR2 reads SASEGT. The CDR3 extends over 14 amino acids.

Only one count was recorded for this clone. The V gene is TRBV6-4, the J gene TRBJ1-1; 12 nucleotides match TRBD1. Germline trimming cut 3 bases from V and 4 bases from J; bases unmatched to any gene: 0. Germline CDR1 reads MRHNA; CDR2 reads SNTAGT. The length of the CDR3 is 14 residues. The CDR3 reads CASSEGQGATEAFF. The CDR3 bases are TGTGCCAGCAGTGAGGGACAGGGGGCCACTGAAGCTTTCTTT.

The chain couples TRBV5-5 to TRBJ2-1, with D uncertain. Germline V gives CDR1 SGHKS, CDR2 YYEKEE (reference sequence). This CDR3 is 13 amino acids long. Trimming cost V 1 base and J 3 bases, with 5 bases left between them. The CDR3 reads CASSLLYYNEQFF. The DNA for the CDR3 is TGTGCCAGCAGCTTGCTTTACTACAATGAGCAGTTCTTC.

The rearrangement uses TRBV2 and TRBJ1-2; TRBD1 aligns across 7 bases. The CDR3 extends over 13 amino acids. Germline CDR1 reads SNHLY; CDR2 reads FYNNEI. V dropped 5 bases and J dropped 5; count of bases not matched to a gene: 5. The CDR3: CASSPGQLYGYTF. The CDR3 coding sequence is TGTGCCAGCAGTCCGGGACAGCTGTATGGCTACACCTTC.

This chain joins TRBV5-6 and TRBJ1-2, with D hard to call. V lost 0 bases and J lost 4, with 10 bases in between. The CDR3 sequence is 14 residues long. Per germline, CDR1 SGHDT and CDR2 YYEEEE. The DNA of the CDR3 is TGTGCCAGCAGCTTGGAGCGGGTCAGCTATGGCTACACCTTC. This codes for CASSLERVSYGYTF. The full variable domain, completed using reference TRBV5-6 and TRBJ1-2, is DAGVTQSPTHLIKTRGQQVTLRCSPKSGHDTVSWYQQALGQGPQFIFQYYEEEERQRGNFPDRFSGHQFPNYSSELNVNALLLGDSALYLCASSLERVSYGYTFGSGTRLTVV.